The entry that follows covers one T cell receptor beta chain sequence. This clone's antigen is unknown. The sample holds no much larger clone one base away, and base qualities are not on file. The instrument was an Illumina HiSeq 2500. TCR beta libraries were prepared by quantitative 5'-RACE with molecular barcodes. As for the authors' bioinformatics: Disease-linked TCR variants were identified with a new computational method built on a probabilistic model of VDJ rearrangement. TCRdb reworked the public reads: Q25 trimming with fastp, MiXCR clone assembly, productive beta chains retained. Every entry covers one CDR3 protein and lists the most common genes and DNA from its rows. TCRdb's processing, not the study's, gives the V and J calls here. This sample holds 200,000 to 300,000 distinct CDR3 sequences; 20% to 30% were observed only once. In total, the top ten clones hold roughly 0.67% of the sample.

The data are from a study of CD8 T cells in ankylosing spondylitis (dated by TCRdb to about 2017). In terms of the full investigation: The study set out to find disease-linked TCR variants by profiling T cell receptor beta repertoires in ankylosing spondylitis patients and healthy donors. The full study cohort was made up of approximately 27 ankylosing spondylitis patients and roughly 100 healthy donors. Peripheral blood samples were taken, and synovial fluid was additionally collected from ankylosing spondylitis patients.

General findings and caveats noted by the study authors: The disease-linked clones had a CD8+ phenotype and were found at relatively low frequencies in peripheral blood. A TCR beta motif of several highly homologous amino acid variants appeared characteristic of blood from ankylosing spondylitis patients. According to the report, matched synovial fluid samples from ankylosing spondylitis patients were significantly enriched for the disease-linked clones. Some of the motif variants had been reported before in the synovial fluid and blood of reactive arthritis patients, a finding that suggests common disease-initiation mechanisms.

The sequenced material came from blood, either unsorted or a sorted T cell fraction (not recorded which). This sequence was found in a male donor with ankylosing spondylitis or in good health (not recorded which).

The DNA reads as follows: TGCAGTGGGGTTCGCTCCGAGCAGTACTTC. It translates as CSGVRSEQYF. Recombination connected TRBV20-1 to TRBJ2-7, with the identity of the D gene unclear. The germline V gene (reference sequence) supplies CDR1 DFQATT and CDR2 SNEGSKA. V is cut by 7 bases and J by 6 bases, and the space between the germline ends is 10 bases. Inclusive of the bounding cysteine and phenylalanine, the CDR3 is 10 residues long. CDR3 DNA only is kept here, 30 bases in frame from base 1.